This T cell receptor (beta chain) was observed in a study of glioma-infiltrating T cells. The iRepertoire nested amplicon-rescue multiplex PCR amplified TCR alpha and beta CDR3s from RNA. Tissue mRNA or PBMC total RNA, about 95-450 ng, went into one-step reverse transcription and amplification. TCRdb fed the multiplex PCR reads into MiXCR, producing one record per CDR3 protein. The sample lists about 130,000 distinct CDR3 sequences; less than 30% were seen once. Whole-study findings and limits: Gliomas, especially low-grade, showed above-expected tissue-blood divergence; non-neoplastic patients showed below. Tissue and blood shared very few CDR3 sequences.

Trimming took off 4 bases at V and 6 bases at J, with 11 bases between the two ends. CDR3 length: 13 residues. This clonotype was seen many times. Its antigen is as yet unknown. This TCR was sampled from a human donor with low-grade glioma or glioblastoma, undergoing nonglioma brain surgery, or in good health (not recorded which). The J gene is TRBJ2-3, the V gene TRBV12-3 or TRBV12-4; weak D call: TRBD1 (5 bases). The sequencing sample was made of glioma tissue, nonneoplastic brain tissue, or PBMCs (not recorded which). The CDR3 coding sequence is TGTGCCAGCAGTTCCGTTAGGGGTGATACGCAGTATTTT. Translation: CASSSVRGDTQYF.